The T cell receptor beta chain described here comes from a study of cytomegalovirus exposure and HLA in healthy donors. Study findings and constraints: Later analysis reportedly placed an Asian-associated ancestry cluster below the approximately 650-donor mean in N-insertions.

A remark on this clone: Its antigen remains unidentified.

PCR primers comprised 60 Vbeta and 13 Jbeta primers. Profiling relied on immunoSEQ multiplex PCR, and the TCRdb table lists in-frame clones only, not all of them. The sample includes 140,000 or so clones, 60% to 80% of them seen just once. This receptor was identified in a woman in her thirties in good health and CMV-seronegative. Sequencing was carried out using PBMCs.

In DNA form, the CDR3 reads TGTGCCAGCAGCCCCATGGGGGCCTCAAACGAGCAGTACTTC. Translation gives CASSPMGASNEQYF. The J gene is TRBJ2-7, the V gene TRBV6-1, with D maybe TRBD1 (6 bases). The CDR3 has 14 residues. CDR1 and CDR2 (germline): MNHNS, SASEGT. V lost 6 bases, J lost 5 bases, and 17 bases lay in between.